This TCR beta chain comes out of a study of PD-L1 blockade in urothelial cancer. Background on the study: Each blood sample yielded a median of roughly 150,000 T cells.

Profiled with immunoSEQ multiplex PCR; TCRdb holds only in-frame clones, not every one. This table holds roughly 50,000 clones, approximately 80% found once. The germline V gene encodes CDR1 DFQATT and CDR2 SNEGSKA (reference sequence). CDR3 length equals 9 residues. Time point noted: peripheral blood 6 weeks after treatment start. Sequencing used PBMCs, obtained around atezolizumab (anti-PD-L1) treatment. The chain is built from TRBV20-1 and TRBJ1-5; weak D call: TRBD1 (6 bases). This sequence originates from a man aged 65 to 85 with urothelial cancer. DNA for the CDR3: TGCGAGGGGGATCAGCCCCAGCATTTT. Protein: CEGDQPQHF.